One sample yielded the 29 T cell receptor beta chains listed below, sequenced in a study of Ad26.COV2.S vaccination and SARS-CoV-2 variants. Produced via immunoSEQ multiplex PCR; TCRdb's table is partial and in-frame only. The table shows 450,000 to 550,000 clones, with around 89% occurring only once. This sample's treatment: around 19 received Ad26.COV2.S at low or high dose, single or two shots; about 5 received placebo; per-sample allocation not given. All samples were drawn on day 63, counting from the first vaccine or placebo injection. The sequenced sample was peripheral blood, obtained in a trial of Ad26.COV2.S vaccine versus placebo. The source of these receptors is a person between 18 and 59 years old who received the Ad26.COV2.S COVID-19 vaccine or a placebo.

The chain uses TRBV4-2 and TRBJ2-5, with D unresolved. The germline V gene encodes CDR1 LGHNA and CDR2 YNFKEQ. With 1 base removed from V and 0 bases from J, the gap between germline ends came to 12 bases. CDR3 size: 16 residues. Here the CDR3 reads CASSQVGRKYQETQYF. For the CDR3, the DNA is TGTGCCAGCAGCCAAGTGGGTCGGAAATACCAAGAGACCCAGTACTTC.

V gene TRBV6-2 or TRBV6-3 combines with J gene TRBJ1-5; TRBD1 matches 8 bases. The CDR3 extends over 14 amino acids. After removal of 4 bases from V and 7 bases from J, the junction contained 6 bases not matched to a gene. The germline V gene encodes CDR1 MNHEY and CDR2 SVGEGT. CDR3 bases: TGTGCCAGCAGTTTAGCAGGGGGCGGACAGCCCCAGCATTTT. It codes for CASSLAGGGQPQHF.

The J gene is TRBJ2-1, the V gene TRBV7-3; possible D gene TRBD1, 6 bases. Germline CDR1 reads SGHTA; CDR2 reads FQGTGA. Trimming left V 5 bases short and J 11 bases short, with 13 bases between. The CDR3 loop spans 12 amino acids. The CDR3 sequence is CASSLPQGQQFF. DNA of the CDR3: TGTGCCAGCAGCCTACCACAGGGTCAGCAGTTCTTC.

The chain recombines TRBV30 with TRBJ1-6, with TRBD1 matching over 9 bases. The V gene end was trimmed by 2 bases and the J gene end by 6 bases; junction bases not matched to a gene: 5. The CDR3 runs 15 residues. The V gene's germline CDR1 is GTSNPN and CDR2 SVGIG (reference sequence). CDR3 bases: TGTGCCTGGAGTCGATTGACAGGGGGTAATTCACCCCTCCACTTT. Its translation is CAWSRLTGGNSPLHF. The whole variable domain, filled in from reference TRBV30 and TRBJ1-6, reads SQTIHQWPATLVQPVGSPLSLECTVEGTSNPNLYWYRQAAGRGLQLLFYSVGIGQISSEVPQNLSASRPQDRQFILSSKKLLLSDSGFYLCAWSRLTGGNSPLHFGNGTRLTVT.

The genes are TRBV29-1 and TRBJ1-1, with 7 positions matching TRBD1. V dropped 7 bases and J dropped 4; count of bases not matched to a gene: 6. Germline lookup yields CDR1 SQVTM and CDR2 ANQGSEA. CDR3 size: 12 residues. CDR3 nucleotides: TGCAGCGAAGGGGGCGCGATCACTGAAGCTTTCTTT. Protein: CSEGGAITEAFF.

V and J are TRBV25-1 and TRBJ1-2, with D possibly TRBD1 on 6 matching bases. Germline V CDR1 and CDR2: MGHDK, SYGVNS. Trimming stripped 5 bases from V and 3 bases from J, with 16 bases between. The CDR3 consists of 15 residues. CDR3 protein: CASSKPGTGHYGYTF. CDR3 nucleotides: TGTGCCAGCAGTAAACCGGGTACAGGGCACTATGGCTACACCTTC.

The gene calls are TRBV5-5 and TRBJ2-7; 12 positions match TRBD1. V gave up 4 bases and J gave up 0 bases; unmatched junction bases: 11. CDR3 size: 18 residues. Germline V lookup: CDR1 SGHKS, CDR2 YYEKEE (reference sequence). CDR3 sequence (DNA): TGTGCCAGCAGCCTCCGGGACAGGGGGCGCTGGGGCTCCTACGAGCAGTACTTC. Its translation is CASSLRDRGRWGSYEQYF.

V gene TRBV27 combines with J gene TRBJ1-1; 12 bases are a match to TRBD1. With V trimmed by 4 bases and J by 4 bases, 4 bases remained unmatched. The CDR3 is 15 amino acids. Looked up from germline, CDR1 is MNHEY and CDR2 is SMNVEV (reference sequence). CDR3 residues: CASSWDRGQSTEAFF. DNA for the CDR3: TGTGCCAGCAGTTGGGACAGGGGGCAGAGCACTGAAGCTTTCTTT.

This clone was seen a few times. CDR3 nucleotides: TGTGCCACCCTGACCGCTGGGACAGCGTCGGGTGGCTACACCTTC. Its protein product is CATLTAGTASGGYTF. The chain couples TRBV6-5 to TRBJ1-2; 7 bases agree with TRBD1. V lost 10 bases, J lost 7 bases, and 18 bases stayed unmatched. Germline CDR1 and CDR2: MNHEY and SVGAGI. This CDR3 has 15 amino acids.

This sequence joins TRBV30 and TRBJ2-1; 7 nucleotides line up with TRBD2. The germline V gene encodes CDR1 GTSNPN and CDR2 SVGIG (reference sequence). The CDR3 length is 15 residues. Unmatched junction bases numbered 8, after V lost 3 bases and J lost 3 bases. The CDR3 DNA follows: TGTGCCTGGAGGGGAGGGTTTTTTCACTACAATGAGCAGTTCTTC. It yields the protein CAWRGGFFHYNEQFF. Full variable domain (rest looked up from reference TRBV30 and TRBJ2-1): SQTIHQWPATLVQPVGSPLSLECTVEGTSNPNLYWYRQAAGRGLQLLFYSVGIGQISSEVPQNLSASRPQDRQFILSSKKLLLSDSGFYLCAWRGGFFHYNEQFFGPGTRLTVL.

Only one count was recorded for this clone. A junction boundary mismatches the germline segment, possibly from a read error. CDR3 in amino acids: CASSPVFMSNQPQHF. CDR3 bases: TGTGCTAGCAGTCCGGTATTCATGAGCAATCAGCCCCAGCATTTT. The V call is TRBV7-7, the J call TRBJ1-5; D is undetermined. The CDR3 spans 15 residues. Per the germline V gene, CDR1 is SSHAT and CDR2 is FNYEAQ (reference sequence).

V is TRBV5-1 and J is TRBJ1-4; D is possibly TRBD1 (5 bases). The CDR3 length is 15 residues. With 3 bases removed from V and 5 bases from J, the gap between germline ends came to 14 bases. From germline, CDR1 is SGHRS and CDR2 YFSETQ. DNA for the CDR3: TGCGCCAGCAGCTCCCCCGGGACGGGGAATGAAAAACTGTTTTTT. Its protein is CASSSPGTGNEKLFF.

J is TRBJ2-1 and V is TRBV9; D is unclear. The CDR3 is made up of 15 amino acids. V dropped 0 bases and J dropped 11 bases, with 18 bases sitting between them. Germline V CDR1 and CDR2: SGDLS, YYNGEE. CDR3 sequence: CASSVDATASRKQFF. CDR3 DNA: TGTGCCAGCAGCGTAGACGCAACTGCCTCTCGTAAGCAGTTCTTC.

As DNA, the CDR3 is TGCGCCAGCAGCCAAGATAGGACAGGGACGACTAACTATGGCTACACCTTC. Protein: CASSQDRTGTTNYGYTF. This chain uses TRBV4-1 with TRBJ1-2; 8 bases agree with TRBD1. The germline V gene has CDR1 MGHRA and CDR2 YSYEKL. V shed 0 bases and J 0 bases; nucleotides not matched to a gene: 6. There are 17 residues in the CDR3.

The rearrangement joins TRBV11-3 to TRBJ2-1; D is unclear. V dropped 1 base and J dropped 3 bases, with 10 bases sitting between them. The germline V gene has CDR1 SGHNT and CDR2 YENEEA. The CDR3 has 15 amino acids. The CDR3 DNA sequence: TGTGCCAGCAGCTTAGCAAAAAAGGGCTACAATGAGCAGTTCTTC. Residues: CASSLAKKGYNEQFF.

This clone was recorded once. The chain employs TRBV10-3 and TRBJ1-4; 8 bases match TRBD1. Trimming took 6 bases from V and 3 from J; bases not matched to a gene: 3. This CDR3 region has 14 residues. CDR1 is ENHRY, CDR2 SYGVKD, per germline. CDR3 loop: CAISGQGPNEKLFF. The CDR3, as DNA: TGTGCCATCAGCGGACAGGGACCTAATGAAAAACTGTTTTTT.

V gene TRBV25-1 combines with J gene TRBJ1-1, with 9 bases that match TRBD1. The junction had 8 bases not matched to a gene; V was cut back by 6 bases and J by 6 bases. The CDR3 is 14 residues long. Germline V lookup: CDR1 MGHDK, CDR2 SYGVNS. The CDR3 coding sequence is TGTGCCAGCAGCTTGACAGGGGGATTCTCTGAAGCTTTCTTT. This gives the protein CASSLTGGFSEAFF.

This clone came up once. V usage is TRBV19 and J usage is TRBJ1-3, with D possibly TRBD1 on 5 matching bases. Per the germline V gene, CDR1 is LNHDA and CDR2 is SQIVND (reference sequence). V was pared by 9 bases and J by 4 bases, with 22 bases between. The CDR3 is made up of 16 amino acids. CDR3 in amino acids: CARMDTQKRYGNTIYF. The CDR3 coding sequence is TGTGCCAGGATGGACACCCAAAAAAGATACGGAAACACCATATATTTT.

The chain couples TRBV5-4 to TRBJ2-7; D is perhaps TRBD2 (5 bases). In germline, CDR1 is SGHNT, CDR2 YYREEE (reference sequence). This CDR3 has 14 residues. V lost 0 bases and J lost 2, with 9 bases in between. DNA for the CDR3: TGTGCCAGCAGCTTGGGAAGGGAGACCTACGAGCAGTACTTC. This translates into CASSLGRETYEQYF.

This chain connects TRBV5-4 to TRBJ2-3, with 9 bases that match TRBD1. CDR3 size: 16 residues. Trimming at V came to 1 base and at J to 7 bases, leaving 10 bases not matched to a gene. The germline gives CDR1 SGHNT, CDR2 YYREEE (reference sequence). CDR3 residues: CASSLFPGTGWNTQYF. DNA for the CDR3: TGTGCCAGCAGCTTGTTTCCCGGGACAGGGTGGAATACGCAGTATTTT.

V is TRBV7-2 and J is TRBJ2-7, with D unresolved. CDR1 SGHTA and CDR2 FQGNSA come from the germline V gene. The CDR3 covers 16 residues. Between the trimmed V and J ends, which lost 1 base and 4 bases, there was a span of 17 bases. The CDR3 is CASSLGDPTAGYEQYF. The CDR3 nucleotides are TGTGCCAGCAGCTTAGGAGATCCCACAGCCGGATACGAGCAGTACTTC.

This chain joins TRBV7-9 and TRBJ2-1, with D unclear. Per germline, CDR1 SEHNR and CDR2 FQNEAQ (reference sequence). The V gene lost 6 bases and the J gene lost 6 bases, with 18 bases spanning the gap. The CDR3 contains 15 residues. The CDR3 loop reads CASSSGLDGPNEQFF. In DNA form, the CDR3 reads TGTGCCAGCAGTTCAGGTCTGGATGGGCCCAATGAGCAGTTCTTC.

V and J are TRBV30 and TRBJ1-2; TRBD1 is a possible D gene (6 bases). CDR1 and CDR2 from the germline V gene are GTSNPN and SVGIG (reference sequence). The CDR3 contains 12 residues. The V gene lost 4 bases and the J gene lost 4 bases, with 10 bases spanning the gap. DNA of the CDR3: TGTGCCTGGAACGGACAGTCCTATGGCTACACCTTC. Amino acids: CAWNGQSYGYTF.

This chain links TRBV24-1 with TRBJ1-3; D uncertain. This CDR3 has 15 residues. Germline CDR1 KGHDR, CDR2 SFDVKD. V gave up 8 bases and J gave up 0 bases, with 13 bases separating them. The CDR3 loop reads CATTRLTFSGNTIYF. In nucleotides, the CDR3 is TGTGCCACCACCCGGCTCACCTTCTCTGGAAACACCATATATTTT.

The sample holds a few counts of this clone. The chain is built from TRBV5-1 and TRBJ2-2, with D perhaps TRBD2 (6 bases). CDR3 size: 16 residues. Germline V gives CDR1 SGHRS, CDR2 YFSETQ. The V end lost 2 bases, the J end lost 1 base, and 12 bases lay between the germline ends. The CDR3 nucleotides are TGCGCCAGCAGCTTAGGAGCGGGTTGGAACACCGGGGAGCTGTTTTTT. Its protein product is CASSLGAGWNTGELFF.

The CDR3 DNA follows: TGTGCCAGCGACAGGGGGCTAGAGGGAAACACCATATATTTT. Translated, it gives CASDRGLEGNTIYF. The V gene is TRBV9, the J gene TRBJ1-3; 10 bases agree with TRBD1. The CDR3 runs to 14 residues. From germline, CDR1 is SGDLS and CDR2 YYNGEE. Losses at the gene ends were 7 bases for V and 4 bases for J; bases not matched to a gene: 5.

V usage is TRBV4-3 and J usage is TRBJ2-7; D perhaps matches TRBD1 (6 bases). The germline gives CDR1 LGHNA, CDR2 YSLEER. Trimming cost V 6 bases and J 0 bases, with 18 bases left between them. This CDR3 is built from 16 residues. CDR3 coding DNA: TGCGCCAGCAGTAAAGAGTGGGGGCCGAGCTCCTACGAGCAGTACTTC. Translation gives CASSKEWGPSSYEQYF.

This chain links TRBV9 with TRBJ2-5, with D unresolved. CDR3 length: 14 amino acids. Trimming stripped 1 base from V and 4 bases from J, with 11 bases between. CDR1 is SGDLS and CDR2 is YYNGEE in the germline V gene. CDR3 sequence reads: CASSVSALAETQYF. The CDR3 DNA follows: TGTGCCAGCAGCGTAAGTGCTCTCGCAGAGACCCAGTACTTC.

The chain employs TRBV3-1 (or the pseudogene TRBV3-2) and TRBJ2-7, with unresolved D. Germline lookup yields CDR1 LGHDT and CDR2 YNNKEL (reference sequence). V lost 3 bases and J lost 3, with 15 bases in between. CDR3 length: 15 amino acids. The CDR3 loop is CASSHPGQEGYEQYF. The CDR3 DNA reads as TGTGCCAGCAGCCACCCTGGGCAGGAAGGCTACGAGCAGTACTTC.